This TCR beta chain was identified in a study of CD8+ T cells in alopecia areata. CD4+ cells from roughly 5 patients underwent sorting into CD25+CD127- cells. cDNA serving as the sequencing template came from extracted, reverse transcribed RNA. Measured with immunoSEQ multiplex PCR; TCRdb has only the in-frame clones, and not every one. Among thousands of clones listed, just over 70% were seen once. Findings and caveats of the study: Relative to normal scalp, lesional scalp, especially alopecia totalis/universalis, showed higher clonality.

There are 14 residues in the CDR3. V was pared by 2 bases and J by 4 bases, with 5 bases of the junction left unmatched. Germline V lookup: CDR1 MDHEN, CDR2 SYDVKM. Comments on this clone: Its specificity is not known.

The chain couples TRBV28 to TRBJ2-7; the match to TRBD2 covers 7 bases. The sequence derives from a human donor with alopecia areata. Sequenced sample: CD4+ Tregs sorted from blood. This CDR3 is CASSLGGSVYEQYF. The CDR3 DNA sequence: TGTGCCAGCAGTTTAGGCGGGAGTGTGTACGAGCAGTACTTC.